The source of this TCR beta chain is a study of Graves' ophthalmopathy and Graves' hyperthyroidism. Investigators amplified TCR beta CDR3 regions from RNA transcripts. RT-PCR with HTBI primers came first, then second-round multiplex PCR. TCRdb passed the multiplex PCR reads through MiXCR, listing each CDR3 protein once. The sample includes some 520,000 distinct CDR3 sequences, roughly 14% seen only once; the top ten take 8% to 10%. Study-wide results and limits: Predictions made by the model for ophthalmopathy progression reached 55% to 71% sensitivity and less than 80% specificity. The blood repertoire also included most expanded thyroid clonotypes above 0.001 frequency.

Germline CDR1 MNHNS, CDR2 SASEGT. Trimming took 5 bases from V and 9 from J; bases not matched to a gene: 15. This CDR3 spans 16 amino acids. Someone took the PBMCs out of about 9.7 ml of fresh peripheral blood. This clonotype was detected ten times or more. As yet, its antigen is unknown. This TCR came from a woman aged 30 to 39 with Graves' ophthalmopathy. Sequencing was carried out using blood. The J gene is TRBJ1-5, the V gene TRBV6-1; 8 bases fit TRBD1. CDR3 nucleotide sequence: TGTGCCAGCAGTACATTCACCGGGACAGGATATATGCCCCAGCATTTT. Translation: CASSTFTGTGYMPQHF.